Each of the 19 T cell receptor beta chains below was sequenced from the same sample in a study of identical twins. TCRdb reprocessed the 5' RACE reads with MiXCR, giving one entry per CDR3 protein. The repertoire includes some 900,000 distinct CDR3 sequences, approximately 13% of them detected once, and around 1.6% sits in the top ten. This sample was shared with a second study, whose subject was yellow fever vaccine responses in identical twins.

The sequencing sample was made of PBMCs. Receptors originate from a woman aged 18-35 years in good health.

This chain connects TRBV29-1 to TRBJ2-1; TRBD1 aligns across 7 bases. In germline, CDR1 is SQVTM, CDR2 ANQGSEA. J was trimmed by 1 base and V by 6 bases; bases with no gene match: 9. The CDR3 contains 15 residues. CDR3 sequence: CSVELRDRSYNEQFF. CDR3 DNA: TGCAGCGTAGAACTCCGGGACAGATCCTACAATGAGCAGTTCTTC.

This sequence joins TRBV11-2 and TRBJ2-3; D perhaps matches TRBD2 (5 bases). The V end lost 1 base, the J end lost 4 bases, and 12 bases lay between the germline ends. Germline lookup yields CDR1 SGHAT and CDR2 FQNNGV. The CDR3 spans 15 residues. The CDR3 region is CASSLVYPGADTQYF. DNA of the CDR3: TGTGCCAGCAGCTTAGTCTATCCCGGGGCAGATACGCAGTATTTT.

The chain couples TRBV2 to TRBJ1-5, with 7 bases matching TRBD1. Germline V gene data show CDR1 as SNHLY and CDR2 as FYNNEI. Trimming removed 8 bases from V and 1 base from J; junction bases left unmatched: 8. The CDR3 has 15 amino acids. In DNA form, the CDR3 reads TGTGCCAGCCACCTGACAGGGAAAAGCAATCAGCCCCAGCATTTT. Its translation is CASHLTGKSNQPQHF. Full variable domain (remainder filled in from reference TRBV2 and TRBJ1-5): EPEVTQTPSHQVTQMGQEVILRCVPISNHLYFYWYRQILGQKVEFLVSFYNNEISEKSEIFDDQFSVERPDGSNFTLKIRSTKLEDSAMYFCASHLTGKSNQPQHFGDGTRLSIL.

This clonotype was observed a handful of times. Without the conserved terminal phenylalanine or tryptophan, this CDR3 likely stems from a read error. The rearrangement links TRBV18 to TRBJ2-5; the D gene is possibly TRBD2 (6 bases). CDR3 length: 16 residues. With 2 bases removed from V and 1 base from J, the gap between germline ends came to 14 bases. Germline lookup yields CDR1 KGHSH and CDR2 LQKENI. Here the CDR3 reads CASSPRLSGLQETQYS. In DNA form, the CDR3 reads TGTGCCAGCTCACCAAGGCTCAGCGGGCTCCAAGAGACCCAGTACTCC.

This clonotype occurred a few times. The chain is built from TRBV7-2 and TRBJ2-1; D is unresolved. Germline CDR1 reads SGHTA; CDR2 reads FQGNSA. The length of the CDR3 is 14 residues. Trimming took 4 bases from V and 5 from J, leaving 12 bases between them. CDR3 in amino acids: CASSWAYRDNEQFF. CDR3 sequence (DNA): TGTGCCAGCAGCTGGGCATATAGAGACAATGAGCAGTTCTTC.

This chain uses TRBV5-1 with TRBJ2-7; perhaps D is TRBD1 or TRBD2 (5 bases each). The V gene's germline CDR1 is SGHRS and CDR2 YFSETQ. V was cut by 1 base and J by 6 bases, with 14 bases left in between. The CDR3 covers 14 residues. CDR3 region: CASSLPGTPFEQYF. Here the CDR3 DNA reads TGCGCCAGCAGCTTGCCCGGGACGCCCTTCGAGCAGTACTTC.

This clonotype was detected a few times. The chain combines TRBV6-1 with TRBJ1-1; D is uncertain. CDR3 length: 12 amino acids. CDR1 is MNHNS and CDR2 is SASEGT in the germline V gene. The V gene lost 7 bases and the J gene lost 8 bases, with 14 bases spanning the gap. The CDR3 DNA follows: TGTGCCAGCAACGAGAGGGTGACGGAAGCTTTCTTT. Its protein product is CASNERVTEAFF.

This sequence joins TRBV10-3 and TRBJ2-7; 7 bases are shared with TRBD2. The J segment lost 2 bases and the V segment lost 9 bases, leaving 1 base of the junction unmatched. Germline V CDR1 and CDR2: ENHRY, SYGVKD. This CDR3 has 11 amino acids. The CDR3 DNA sequence: TGTGCCATGGGGACTACCTACGAGCAGTACTTC. It translates to CAMGTTYEQYF.

This clonotype was found a few times. DNA of the CDR3: TGTGCCAGCAGCTTAGGGACTTTGCGCGAGCAGTACGTC. Translating gives CASSLGTLREQYV. The rearrangement joins TRBV11-2 to TRBJ2-7; D is perhaps TRBD2 (5 bases). Trimming removed 1 base at V and 6 bases at J, with 10 bases between. The CDR3 has 13 residues. Per the germline V gene, CDR1 is SGHAT and CDR2 is FQNNGV.

The chain is built from TRBV7-9 and TRBJ1-2; D not resolved. Germline V gene sequence: CDR1 SEHNR, CDR2 FQNEAQ (reference sequence). Between the trimmed V and J ends, which lost 6 bases and 7 bases, there was a span of 9 bases. This CDR3 contains 11 residues. CDR3 protein: CASSSSRGYTF. For the CDR3, the DNA is TGTGCCAGCAGTTCCTCACGTGGCTACACCTTC. The whole variable domain, remainder taken from reference TRBV7-9 and TRBJ1-2, is DTGVSQNPRHKITKRGQNVTFRCDPISEHNRLYWYRQTLGQGPEFLTYFQNEAQLEKSRLLSDRFSAERPKGSFSTLEIQRTEQGDSAMYLCASSSSRGYTFGSGTRLTVV.

The CDR3 loop reads CATSDWAEQYV. In nucleotides, the CDR3 is TGTGCCACCAGTGACTGGGCCGAGCAGTACGTC. V and J are TRBV24-1 and TRBJ2-7; D gene uncertain. V lost 4 bases to trimming and J lost 6 bases, with 6 bases between them. Germline V CDR1 and CDR2: KGHDR, SFDVKD. The CDR3 runs to 11 residues.

V usage is TRBV7-6 and J usage is TRBJ2-5; 9 bases are a match to TRBD1. Germline-derived CDR1 and CDR2 are SGHVS and FNYEAQ. The CDR3 covers 13 residues. V shed 7 bases, J shed 5 bases, and the junction held 5 bases outside the gene matches. CDR3 loop: CASTTGGVETQYF. CDR3 coding DNA: TGTGCCAGCACCACAGGGGGCGTTGAGACCCAGTACTTC.

This clonotype occurred a few times. V gene TRBV11-2 combines with J gene TRBJ2-2; 12 bases fit TRBD2. Germline values: CDR1 SGHAT, CDR2 FQNNGV. The CDR3 runs to 17 residues. J lost 5 bases, V lost 0 bases, and 4 bases had no gene match. CDR3: CASSLDGLAGGTGELFF. CDR3 nucleotide sequence: TGTGCCAGCAGCTTAGATGGTCTAGCGGGAGGGACCGGGGAGCTGTTTTTT.

This rearrangement joins TRBV27 to TRBJ1-2, with a weak D call TRBD1 (5 bases). CDR3 size: 13 residues. V lost 4 bases, J lost 7 bases, and 13 bases lay in between. CDR1 is MNHEY and CDR2 is SMNVEV in the germline V gene (reference sequence). CDR3 nucleotides: TGTGCCAGCAGTTACTTTGGGGGGAGTGGCTACACCTTC. Translated, it gives CASSYFGGSGYTF.

This clonotype has only a few counts. V and J are TRBV12-3 or TRBV12-4 and TRBJ1-1; 9 nucleotides agree with TRBD1. V lost 2 bases, J lost 5 bases, and 9 bases stayed unmatched. This CDR3 region has 16 residues. The CDR3 is CASSLRGTGWGTEAFF. The CDR3 coding sequence is TGTGCCAGCAGTTTAAGAGGGACAGGGTGGGGGACTGAAGCTTTCTTT.

The rearrangement links TRBV27 to TRBJ2-7, with D possibly matching TRBD1 (6 bases). This CDR3 region has 14 residues. In germline, CDR1 is MNHEY, CDR2 SMNVEV (reference sequence). V dropped 4 bases and J dropped 5 bases, with 15 bases sitting between them. Written as DNA, the CDR3 is TGTGCCAGCAGTTCTCTTCACAGGGCTCACGAGCAGTACGTC. Its protein product is CASSSLHRAHEQYV.

This clonotype has more than one count but fewer than ten. This chain connects TRBV5-1 to TRBJ2-4; TRBD2 is a possible D gene (5 bases). The V and J ends lost 1 base and 1 base respectively, with 18 bases between them. CDR1 is SGHRS, CDR2 YFSETQ, per germline. This CDR3 region has 18 residues. CDR3 region: CASSLMLDPGSAKNIQYF. The CDR3 DNA follows: TGCGCCAGCAGCTTGATGCTCGACCCTGGGAGTGCCAAAAACATTCAGTACTTC.

The chain has TRBV6-2 or TRBV6-3 and TRBJ2-3; D might be TRBD1 (6 bases). Germline CDR1 and CDR2: MNHEY and SVGEGT. The CDR3 contains 15 residues. With 8 bases removed from V and 0 bases from J, the gap between germline ends came to 15 bases. CDR3 sequence reads: CASVGTSHSTDTQYF. CDR3 bases: TGTGCCAGCGTCGGGACAAGCCATAGCACAGATACGCAGTATTTT.

This clonotype was seen ten or more times. The chain is built from TRBV3-1 and TRBJ1-2; D remains unclear. V lost 1 base and J 5 bases, leaving 11 bases between the germline ends. Germline lookup yields CDR1 LGHDT and CDR2 YNNKEL (reference sequence). The CDR3 consists of 14 residues. The CDR3 DNA is TGTGCCAGCAGCCAAGGGCTAGGGCTATATGGCTACACCTTC. It specifies CASSQGLGLYGYTF.